Listed below are T cell receptor beta chains from one sample, sequenced in a study of blood T cells in healthy people across ages. TCRdb processed the 5' RACE reads anew with MiXCR; each CDR3 protein has one entry. Found here are over 1,500,000 distinct CDR3 sequences, around 50% of them singletons; the top ten hold approximately 2%. Sequenced input: blood. The receptors here all came from a woman aged 40-49 years in good health. Both conserved end residues are part of each CDR3. The order of the fields is D gene, J gene, clone size, V gene, CDR3 DNA, CDR3 protein. D genes are given only for firm matches. Rows may omit the clone size; those that give it use once, few, many or a size class.

.	TRBJ2-1	once	TRBV6-5	TGTGCCAGCAGTTTCGAAAGAGGAGGCCAATTCTACAATGAGCAGTTCTTC	CASSFERGGQFYNEQFF
.	TRBJ2-1	.	TRBV27	TGTGCCAGCACAATGGTGGGTAAGGGGAACAATGAGCAGTTCTTC	CASTMVGKGNNEQFF
.	TRBJ2-7	few	TRBV7-6	TGTGCCAGCAGCAGTAATGTAAAGACCTCCTCCTACGAGCAGTACTTC	CASSSNVKTSSYEQYF
.	TRBJ2-3	.	TRBV18	TGTGCCAGCTCACCACCGCGGCCCAAGGGAGATACGCAGTATTTT	CASSPPRPKGDTQYF
.	TRBJ2-7	.	TRBV28	TGTGCCAGCTCCGAACCACGGAGGTCGGGCTACGAGCAGTACTTC	CASSEPRRSGYEQYF
.	TRBJ2-5	.	TRBV20-1	TGCAGTGCTCCCCGACCAGCGTTAGAGACCCAGTACTTC	CSAPRPALETQYF
TRBD1	TRBJ2-5	few	TRBV24-1	TGTGCCACCAGTGATTACAGGGGCGCAGGGGTCCAAGAGACCCAGTACTTC	CATSDYRGAGVQETQYF
.	TRBJ2-1	.	TRBV3-1	TGTGCCAGCAGCCAGGCTCCGGAGGGGAATGTGCAGTTCTTC	CASSQAPEGNVQFF
TRBD1	TRBJ2-5	.	TRBV20-1	TGCAGTGCTCCGGGACAGGGAATAGGGACCCAGTACTTC	CSAPGQGIGTQYF
TRBD2	TRBJ2-1	.	TRBV6-6	TGTGCCAGCAGATCTAGCGGATACAATGAGCAGTTCTTC	CASRSSGYNEQFF
TRBD2	TRBJ2-2	.	TRBV9	TGTGCCAGTAATAGCGGGGCACTGACCGGGGAGCTGTTTTTT	CASNSGALTGELFF
TRBD2	TRBJ2-5	few	TRBV5-5	TGTGCCAGCAGCCCGATAGCGGGGGGACCCCAAGAGACCCAGTACTTC	CASSPIAGGPQETQYF
.	TRBJ2-3	few	TRBV7-9	TGTGCCTTCCCCGGGACATTTAGCACAGATACGCAGTATTTT	CAFPGTFSTDTQYF